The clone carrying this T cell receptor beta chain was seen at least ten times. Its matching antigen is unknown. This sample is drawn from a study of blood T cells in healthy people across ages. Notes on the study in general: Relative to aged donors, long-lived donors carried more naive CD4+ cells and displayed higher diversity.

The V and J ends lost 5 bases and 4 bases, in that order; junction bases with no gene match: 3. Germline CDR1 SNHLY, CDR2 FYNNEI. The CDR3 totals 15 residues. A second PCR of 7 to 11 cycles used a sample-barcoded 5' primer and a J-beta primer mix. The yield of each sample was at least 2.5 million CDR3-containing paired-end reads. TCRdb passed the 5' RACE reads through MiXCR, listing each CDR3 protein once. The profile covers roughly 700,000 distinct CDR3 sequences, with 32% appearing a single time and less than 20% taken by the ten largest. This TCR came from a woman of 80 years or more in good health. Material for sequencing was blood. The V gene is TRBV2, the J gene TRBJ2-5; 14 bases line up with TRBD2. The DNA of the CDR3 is TGTGCCAGCAGTCGGACTAGCGGGGGGAGAGAGACCCAGTACTTC. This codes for CASSRTSGGRETQYF.